These 20 T cell receptor beta chains share one sample of origin, sequenced in a study of CD8+ T cells in alopecia areata. RNA extraction and reverse transcription yielded cDNA as sequencing template. Generated by immunoSEQ multiplex PCR, the TCRdb table keeps only in-frame clones and is missing some. Altogether under 65,000 clones are present, roughly 45% being singletons, with the ten largest covering around 54%. Sequenced: NKG2D-low CD8+ T cells sorted from blood. The receptors were sampled from a human donor with alopecia areata.

This chain uses TRBV27 with TRBJ2-7; TRBD1 is a possible D gene (6 bases). Per the germline V gene, CDR1 is MNHEY and CDR2 is SMNVEV (reference sequence). There are 12 residues in the CDR3. V lost 1 base to trimming and J lost 6 bases, with 7 bases between them. The chain's CDR3 is CASSLLGGEQYF. In DNA form, the CDR3 reads TGTGCCAGCAGTTTATTAGGGGGCGAGCAGTACTTC.

The rearrangement links TRBV29-1 to TRBJ2-5; no clear D gene. The CDR3 is 12 amino acids. Trimming took off 4 bases at V and 7 bases at J, with 13 bases between the two ends. Per germline, CDR1 SQVTM and CDR2 ANQGSEA. The CDR3 coding sequence is TGCAGCGTTGCCGCGGCCGACGGGACCCAGTACTTC. It translates to CSVAAADGTQYF.

V gene TRBV29-1 combines with J gene TRBJ2-7; 10 bases agree with TRBD2. The CDR3 is made up of 14 amino acids. V shed 7 bases, J shed 2 bases, and the junction held 8 bases outside the gene matches. Germline loops: CDR1 SQVTM, CDR2 ANQGSEA. Written as DNA, the CDR3 is TGCAGCGCCGGACTAGCGGAGACTACCTACGAGCAGTACTTC. Amino acid sequence: CSAGLAETTYEQYF.

The genes are TRBV29-1 and TRBJ2-1; 7 bases align to TRBD1. CDR1 and CDR2 from the germline V gene are SQVTM and ANQGSEA. V trimming: 6 bases; J trimming: 1 base; junction bases outside the gene matches: 6. The CDR3 has 14 residues. CDR3 sequence (DNA): TGCAGCGTACCCGACAGGGCGTCCTACAATGAGCAGTTCTTC. Residues: CSVPDRASYNEQFF.

This clone was counted between two and nine times. This chain connects TRBV7-9 to TRBJ1-5, with TRBD1 identical over 7 bases. V was clipped by 6 bases and J by 4 bases; unmatched bases: 6. The CDR3 is made up of 14 amino acids. CDR1 SEHNR and CDR2 FQNEAQ come from the germline V gene (reference sequence). CDR3 sequence reads: CASSLTGVNQPQHF. Written as DNA, the CDR3 is TGTGCCAGCAGTCTTACAGGGGTGAATCAGCCCCAGCATTTT.

This clone appeared once. The sample holds other DNA sequences that translate to the same CDR3. This rearrangement joins TRBV27 to TRBJ1-2; 9 bases agree with TRBD1. This CDR3 has 13 amino acids. The trim removed 5 bases at V and 5 bases at J, leaving 3 bases unmatched. Germline loops: CDR1 MNHEY, CDR2 SMNVEV (reference sequence). The CDR3 region is CASSPGTGYGYTF. The CDR3 nucleotides are TGTGCCAGCAGTCCCGGGACAGGGTATGGCTACACCTTC.

V usage is TRBV14 and J usage is TRBJ1-6; no clear D gene. Germline V gene sequence: CDR1 SGHDN, CDR2 FVKESK. Trimming cost V 4 bases and J 7 bases, with 5 bases left between them. This CDR3 spans 12 amino acids. The CDR3 sequence: CASSPPNSPLHF. The DNA for the CDR3 is TGTGCCAGCAGCCCCCCCAATTCACCCCTCCACTTT.

The chain combines TRBV29-1 with TRBJ1-4; 10 bases align to TRBD1. The V and J ends lost 3 bases and 14 bases, in that order; junction bases with no gene match: 9. There are 13 residues in the CDR3. The V gene's germline CDR1 is SQVTM and CDR2 ANQGSEA. The CDR3 spells CSVDAAEGQGLFF. The CDR3 nucleotides are TGCAGCGTTGATGCGGCAGAGGGACAGGGGCTGTTTTTT.

This chain uses TRBV7-2 with TRBJ2-5; 10 bases agree with TRBD2. Germline CDR1 SGHTA, CDR2 FQGNSA. The trim removed 6 bases at V and 5 bases at J, leaving 3 bases unmatched. This CDR3 contains 13 residues. CDR3 sequence reads: CASSLSGGETQYF. Here the CDR3 DNA reads TGTGCCAGCAGTCTTAGCGGGGGGGAGACCCAGTACTTC. The variable domain in full, completed from reference TRBV7-2 and TRBJ2-5, reads GAGVSQSPSNKVTEKGKDVELRCDPISGHTALYWYRQSLGQGLEFLIYFQGNSAPDKSGLPSDRFSAERTGGSVSTLTIQRTQQEDSAVYLCASSLSGGETQYFGPGTRLLVL.

This clone has more than one count but fewer than ten. V and J are TRBV28 and TRBJ1-2, with D tentatively TRBD1 (5 bases). V lost 3 bases and J 3 bases, leaving 11 bases between the germline ends. The CDR3 consists of 14 residues. Germline values: CDR1 MDHEN, CDR2 SYDVKM. CDR3 loop: CASSFPGGDYGYTF. Here the CDR3 DNA reads TGTGCCAGCAGTTTCCCCGGGGGAGACTATGGCTACACCTTC.

The rearrangement links TRBV4-3 to TRBJ2-7; D not resolved. The CDR3 has 13 residues. V was clipped by 5 bases and J by 6 bases, with 14 bases between them. Germline-derived CDR1 and CDR2 are LGHNA and YSLEER. In nucleotides, the CDR3 is TGCGCCAGCAGCTCCTCCCCAGACCTCGAGCAGTACTTC. Translating gives CASSSSPDLEQYF.

The genes are TRBV7-9 and TRBJ2-7; TRBD1 aligns across 9 bases. This CDR3 has 17 residues. Germline CDR1 SEHNR, CDR2 FQNEAQ (reference sequence). V lost 5 bases to trimming and J lost 3 bases; unmatched junction nucleotides: 14. As DNA, the CDR3 is TGTGCCAGCAGCCCGCGGCCCTCTGGACAGGGGAACTACGAGCAGTACTTC. Protein sequence: CASSPRPSGQGNYEQYF.

This clone came up a few times. The chain combines TRBV23-1 with TRBJ2-1; possibly TRBD1 for D (5 bases). TRBV23-1 belongs to the ORF category, with a function that is uncertain. The CDR3 is 14 residues long. V shed 0 bases and J shed 5 bases, with 8 bases lying between them. The CDR3 is CASSQSPGNNEQFF. The CDR3 nucleotides are TGCGCCAGCAGTCAATCTCCAGGGAACAATGAGCAGTTCTTC.

V gene TRBV27 combines with J gene TRBJ2-3; D possibly matches TRBD1 or TRBD2 (5 bases each). This CDR3 is built from 15 residues. Germline V gene sequence: CDR1 MNHEY, CDR2 SMNVEV (reference sequence). Trimming took off 3 bases at V and 3 bases at J, with 13 bases between the two ends. CDR3 sequence: CASSFQGARTDTQYF. The CDR3 DNA sequence: TGTGCCAGCAGTTTTCAGGGAGCCCGGACAGATACGCAGTATTTT.

This rearrangement joins TRBV7-8 to TRBJ2-7; D uncertain. The V gene lost 3 bases and the J gene lost 2 bases, with 5 bases spanning the gap. The germline V gene has CDR1 SGHVS and CDR2 FQNEAQ. This CDR3 is 12 amino acids long. CDR3 protein: CASSLVAYEQYF. DNA of the CDR3: TGTGCCAGCAGCTTGGTGGCCTACGAGCAGTACTTC.

The J gene is TRBJ1-1, the V gene TRBV28, with D tentatively TRBD1 (5 bases). Germline V lookup: CDR1 MDHEN, CDR2 SYDVKM. Trimming left V 3 bases short and J 0 bases short, with 14 bases between. This CDR3 is 16 amino acids long. The CDR3 sequence is CASSLIRGRVNTEAFF. As DNA, the CDR3 is TGTGCCAGCAGTTTGATAAGGGGAAGGGTGAACACTGAAGCTTTCTTT.

This clone was detected a few times. The V gene is TRBV5-8, the J gene TRBJ1-1; possibly TRBD1 for D (5 bases). The germline V gene encodes CDR1 SGHTS and CDR2 YDEGEE. This CDR3 spans 13 amino acids. Trimming stripped 1 base from V and 4 bases from J, with 8 bases between. The CDR3 protein is CASSLWGGTEAFF. Written as DNA, the CDR3 is TGTGCCAGCAGCTTGTGGGGCGGCACTGAAGCTTTCTTT.

This clone was found a few times. The DNA for the CDR3 is TGTGCCAGCAGCTTGAGCGGGAGGTTGCCTGGGGCCAACGTCCTGACTTTC. Amino acid sequence: CASSLSGRLPGANVLTF. This chain uses TRBV7-9 with TRBJ2-6; 9 bases match TRBD2. CDR3 length: 17 residues. The junction had 5 bases not matched to a gene; V was cut back by 3 bases and J by 2 bases. Germline V gene lookup returns CDR1 SEHNR and CDR2 FQNEAQ (reference sequence).

By frequency in the sample, this clone is medium-sized (0.01 to 0.1%). The V and J genes are TRBV16 and TRBJ1-1, with D perhaps matching TRBD1 (5 bases). V was cut by 3 bases and J by 0 bases, with 5 bases left in between. The length of the CDR3 is 13 residues. Germline CDR1 KGHSY, CDR2 FQNENV. CDR3 residues: CASSQGVNTEAFF. CDR3 nucleotides: TGTGCCAGCAGCCAGGGGGTGAACACTGAAGCTTTCTTT.

This clone has only a few counts. This chain connects TRBV19 to TRBJ1-5, with 7 bases lining up with TRBD1. The V segment lost 1 base and the J segment 9 bases; nucleotides outside the gene matches: 9. The CDR3 contains 15 residues. The germline V gene has CDR1 LNHDA and CDR2 SQIVND (reference sequence). CDR3 protein: CASSIASTDRLPQHF. The CDR3 DNA sequence: TGTGCCAGTAGTATAGCATCCACGGACAGGCTGCCCCAGCATTTT.